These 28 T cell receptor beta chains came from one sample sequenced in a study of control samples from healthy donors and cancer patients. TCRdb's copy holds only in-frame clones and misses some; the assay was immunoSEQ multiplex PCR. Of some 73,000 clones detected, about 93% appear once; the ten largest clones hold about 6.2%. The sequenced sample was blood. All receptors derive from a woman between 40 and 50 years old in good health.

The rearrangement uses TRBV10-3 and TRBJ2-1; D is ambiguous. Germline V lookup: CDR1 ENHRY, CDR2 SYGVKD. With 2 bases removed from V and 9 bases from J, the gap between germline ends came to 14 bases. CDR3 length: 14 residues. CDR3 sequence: CAISELLLGAEQFF. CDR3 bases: TGTGCCATCAGTGAGCTCCTGTTGGGCGCTGAGCAGTTCTTC.

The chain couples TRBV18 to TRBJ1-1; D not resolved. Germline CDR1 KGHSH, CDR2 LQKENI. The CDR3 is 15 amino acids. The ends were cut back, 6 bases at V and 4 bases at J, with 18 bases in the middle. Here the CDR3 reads CASSQREGAGTEAFF. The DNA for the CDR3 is TGTGCCAGCTCGCAACGGGAGGGAGCGGGCACTGAAGCTTTCTTT.

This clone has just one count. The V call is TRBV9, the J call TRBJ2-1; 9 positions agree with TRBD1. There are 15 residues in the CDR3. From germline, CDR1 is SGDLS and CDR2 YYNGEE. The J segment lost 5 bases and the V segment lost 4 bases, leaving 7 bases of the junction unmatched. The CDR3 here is CASSKGQGPHNEQFF. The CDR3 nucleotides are TGTGCCAGCAGCAAGGGACAGGGTCCTCACAATGAGCAGTTCTTC.

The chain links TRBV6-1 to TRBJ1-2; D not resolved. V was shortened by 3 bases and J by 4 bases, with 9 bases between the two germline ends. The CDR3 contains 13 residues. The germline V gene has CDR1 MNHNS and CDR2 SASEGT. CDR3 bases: TGTGCCAGCAGTGACCGCTGGGGCTATGGCTACACCTTC. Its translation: CASSDRWGYGYTF.

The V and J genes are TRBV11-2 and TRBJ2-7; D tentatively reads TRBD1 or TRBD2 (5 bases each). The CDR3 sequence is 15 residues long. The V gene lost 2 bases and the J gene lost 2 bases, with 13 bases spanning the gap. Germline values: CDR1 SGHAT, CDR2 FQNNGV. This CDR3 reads CASSLREGDAYEQYF. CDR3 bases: TGTGCCAGCAGCTTAAGGGAAGGGGACGCCTACGAGCAGTACTTC.

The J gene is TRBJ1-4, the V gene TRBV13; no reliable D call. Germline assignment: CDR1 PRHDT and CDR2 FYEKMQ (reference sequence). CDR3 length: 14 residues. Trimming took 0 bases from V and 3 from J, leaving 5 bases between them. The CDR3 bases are TGTGCCAGCAGCTTAGGGGCAGCTAATGAAAAACTGTTTTTT. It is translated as CASSLGAANEKLFF.

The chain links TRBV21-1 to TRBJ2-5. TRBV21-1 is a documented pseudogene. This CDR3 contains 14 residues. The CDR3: CASTQGGIRETQYF. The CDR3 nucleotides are TGTGCCAGCACCCAAGGGGGGATACGAGAGACCCAGTACTTC.

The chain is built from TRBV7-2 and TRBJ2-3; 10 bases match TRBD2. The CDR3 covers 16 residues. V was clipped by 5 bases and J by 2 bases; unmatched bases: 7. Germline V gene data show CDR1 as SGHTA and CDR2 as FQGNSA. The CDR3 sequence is CASSEGLAYLTDTQYF. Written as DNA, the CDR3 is TGTGCCAGCAGCGAGGGACTAGCGTACCTCACAGATACGCAGTATTTT.

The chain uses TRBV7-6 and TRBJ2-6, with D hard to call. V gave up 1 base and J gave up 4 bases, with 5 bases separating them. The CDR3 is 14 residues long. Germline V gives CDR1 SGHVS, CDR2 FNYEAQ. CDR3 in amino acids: CASSLGFGANVLTF. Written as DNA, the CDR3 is TGTGCCAGCAGCTTAGGTTTCGGGGCCAACGTCCTGACTTTC.

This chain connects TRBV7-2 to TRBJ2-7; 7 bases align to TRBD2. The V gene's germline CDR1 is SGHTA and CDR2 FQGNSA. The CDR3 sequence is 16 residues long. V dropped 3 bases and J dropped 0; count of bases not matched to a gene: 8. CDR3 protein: CASSFYGGGASYEQYF. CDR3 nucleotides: TGTGCCAGCAGCTTCTATGGGGGAGGGGCCTCCTACGAGCAGTACTTC.

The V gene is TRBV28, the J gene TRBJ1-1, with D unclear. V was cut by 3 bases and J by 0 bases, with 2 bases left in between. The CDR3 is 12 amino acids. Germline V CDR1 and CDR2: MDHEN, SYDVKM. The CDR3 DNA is TGTGCCAGCAGTTTGATGAACACTGAAGCTTTCTTT. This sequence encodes CASSLMNTEAFF.

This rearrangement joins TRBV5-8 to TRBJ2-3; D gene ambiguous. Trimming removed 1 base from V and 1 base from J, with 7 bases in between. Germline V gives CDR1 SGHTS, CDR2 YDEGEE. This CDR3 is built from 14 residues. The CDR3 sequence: CASSLHHGTDTQYF. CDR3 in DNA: TGTGCCAGCAGCTTGCATCACGGCACAGATACGCAGTATTTT.

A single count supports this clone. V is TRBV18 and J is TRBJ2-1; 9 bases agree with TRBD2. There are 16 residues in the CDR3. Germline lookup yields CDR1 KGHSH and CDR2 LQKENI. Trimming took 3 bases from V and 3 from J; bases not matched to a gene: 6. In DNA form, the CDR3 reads TGTGCCAGCTCACCGGCCTTAGCGGGAGACTACAATGAGCAGTTCTTC. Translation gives CASSPALAGDYNEQFF.

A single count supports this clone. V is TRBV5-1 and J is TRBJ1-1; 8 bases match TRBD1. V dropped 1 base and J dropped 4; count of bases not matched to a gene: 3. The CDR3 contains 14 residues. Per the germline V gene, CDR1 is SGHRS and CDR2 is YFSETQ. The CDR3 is CASSLIDRGTEAFF. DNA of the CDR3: TGCGCCAGCAGCTTGATTGACAGGGGCACTGAAGCTTTCTTT.

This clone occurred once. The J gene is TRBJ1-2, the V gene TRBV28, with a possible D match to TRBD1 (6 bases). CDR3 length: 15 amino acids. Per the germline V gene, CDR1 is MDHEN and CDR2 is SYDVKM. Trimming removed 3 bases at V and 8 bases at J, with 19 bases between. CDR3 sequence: CASSFPGRGRGGYTF. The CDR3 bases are TGTGCCAGCAGTTTCCCCGGCCGGGGGCGGGGGGGCTACACCTTC.

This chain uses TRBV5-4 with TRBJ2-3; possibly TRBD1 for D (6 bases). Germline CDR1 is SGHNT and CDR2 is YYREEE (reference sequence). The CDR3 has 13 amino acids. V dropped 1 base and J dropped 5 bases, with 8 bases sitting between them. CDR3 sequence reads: CASSLLGGDTQYF. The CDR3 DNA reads TGTGCCAGCAGCTTGTTAGGGGGAGATACGCAGTATTTT.

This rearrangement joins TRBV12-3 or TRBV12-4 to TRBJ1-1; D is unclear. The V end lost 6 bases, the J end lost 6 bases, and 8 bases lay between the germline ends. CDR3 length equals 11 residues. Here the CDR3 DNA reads TGTGCCAGCAGAGTAGGGCCTGAAGCTTTCTTT. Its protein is CASRVGPEAFF.

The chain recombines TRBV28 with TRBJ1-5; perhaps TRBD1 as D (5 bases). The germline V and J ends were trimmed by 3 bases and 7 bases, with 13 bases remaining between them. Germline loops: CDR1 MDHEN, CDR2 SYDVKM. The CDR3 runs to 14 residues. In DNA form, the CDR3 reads TGTGCCAGCAGTTTTATGGGGGTGAAACAGCCCCAGCATTTT. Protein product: CASSFMGVKQPQHF. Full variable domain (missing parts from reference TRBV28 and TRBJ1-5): DVKVTQSSRYLVKRTGEKVFLECVQDMDHENMFWYRQDPGLGLRLIYFSYDVKMKEKGDIPEGYSVSREKKERFSLILESASTNQTSMYLCASSFMGVKQPQHFGDGTRLSIL.

The CDR3: CASSQARGTPYEQYF. The CDR3 DNA reads as TGCGCCAGCAGCCAAGCCAGGGGGACCCCCTACGAGCAGTACTTC. The chain carries TRBV4-3 and TRBJ2-7, with TRBD1 identical over 7 bases. This CDR3 is 15 amino acids long. With V trimmed by 1 base and J by 2 bases, 5 bases remained unmatched. From germline, CDR1 is LGHNA and CDR2 YSLEER.

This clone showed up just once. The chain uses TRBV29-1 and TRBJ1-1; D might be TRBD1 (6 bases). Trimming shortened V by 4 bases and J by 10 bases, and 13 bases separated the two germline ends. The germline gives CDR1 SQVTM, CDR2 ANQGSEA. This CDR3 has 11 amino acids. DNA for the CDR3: TGCAGCGTTGGTCAGGGGATGGGAGCTTTCTTT. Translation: CSVGQGMGAFF. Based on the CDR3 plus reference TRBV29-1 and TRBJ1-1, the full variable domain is SAVISQKPSRDICQRGTSLTIQCQVDSQVTMMFWYRQQPGQSLTLIATANQGSEATYESGFVIDKFPISRPNLTFSTLTVSNMSPEDSSIYLCSVGQGMGAFFGQGTRLTVV.

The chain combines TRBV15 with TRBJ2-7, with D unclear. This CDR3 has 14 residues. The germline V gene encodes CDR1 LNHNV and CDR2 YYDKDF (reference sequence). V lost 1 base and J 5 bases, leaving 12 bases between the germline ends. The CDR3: CATSRVNNRDEQYF. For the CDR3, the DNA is TGTGCCACCAGCAGAGTAAACAACCGCGACGAGCAGTACTTC.

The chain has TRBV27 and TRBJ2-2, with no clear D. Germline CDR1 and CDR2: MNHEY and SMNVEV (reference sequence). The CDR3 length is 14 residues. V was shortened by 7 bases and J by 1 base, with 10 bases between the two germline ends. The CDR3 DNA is TGTGCCAGCATGAACACGAGGAACACCGGGGAGCTGTTTTTT. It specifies CASMNTRNTGELFF.

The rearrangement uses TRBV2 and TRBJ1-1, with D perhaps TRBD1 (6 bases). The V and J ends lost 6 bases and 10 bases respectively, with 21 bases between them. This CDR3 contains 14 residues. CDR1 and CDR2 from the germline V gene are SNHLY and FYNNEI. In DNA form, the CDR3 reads TGTGCCAGCAGCAGGGAGACAGGACCCATTGTAGCTTTCTTT. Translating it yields CASSRETGPIVAFF. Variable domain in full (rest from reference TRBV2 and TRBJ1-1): EPEVTQTPSHQVTQMGQEVILRCVPISNHLYFYWYRQILGQKVEFLVSFYNNEISEKSEIFDDQFSVERPDGSNFTLKIRSTKLEDSAMYFCASSRETGPIVAFFGQGTRLTVV.

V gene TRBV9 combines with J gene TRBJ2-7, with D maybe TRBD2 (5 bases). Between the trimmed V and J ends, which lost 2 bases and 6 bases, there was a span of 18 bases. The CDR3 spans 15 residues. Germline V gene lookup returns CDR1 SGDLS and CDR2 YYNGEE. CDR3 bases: TGTGCCAGCAGCGTCGACGACTACCCGGAGGTCGAGCAGTACTTC. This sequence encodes CASSVDDYPEVEQYF.

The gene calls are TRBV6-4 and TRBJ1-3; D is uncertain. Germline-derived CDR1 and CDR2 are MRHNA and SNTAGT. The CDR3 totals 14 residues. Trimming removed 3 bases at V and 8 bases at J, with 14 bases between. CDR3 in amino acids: CASSETTDADTIYF. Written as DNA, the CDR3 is TGTGCCAGCAGTGAAACGACGGACGCGGACACCATATATTTT.

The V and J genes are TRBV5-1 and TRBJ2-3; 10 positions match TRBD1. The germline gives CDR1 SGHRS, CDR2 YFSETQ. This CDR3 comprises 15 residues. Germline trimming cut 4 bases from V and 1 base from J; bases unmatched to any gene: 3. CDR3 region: CASSPGTGGTDTQYF. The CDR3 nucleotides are TGCGCCAGCAGCCCCGGGACAGGGGGCACAGATACGCAGTATTTT.

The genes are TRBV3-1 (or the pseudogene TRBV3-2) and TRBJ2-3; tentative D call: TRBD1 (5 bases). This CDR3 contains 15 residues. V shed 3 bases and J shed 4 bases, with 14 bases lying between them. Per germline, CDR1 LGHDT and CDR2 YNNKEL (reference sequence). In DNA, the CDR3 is TGTGCCAGCAGCCAGAACAGGATTGCGGCAGATACGCAGTATTTT. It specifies CASSQNRIAADTQYF.

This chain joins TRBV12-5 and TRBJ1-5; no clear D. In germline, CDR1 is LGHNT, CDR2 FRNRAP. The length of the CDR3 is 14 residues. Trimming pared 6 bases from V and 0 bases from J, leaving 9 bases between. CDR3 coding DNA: TGTGCTAGTGGCCGCACTTATAGCAATCAGCCCCAGCATTTT. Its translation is CASGRTYSNQPQHF.